This T cell receptor beta chain was captured by sequencing in a study of T cells after yellow fever vaccination. Study background: Fractions of limited cellularity were prepared by means of SMART-Seq v4 Ultra Low Input.

This clonotype was seen repeatedly, ten times or more. Each CDR3 protein is one row after TCRdb ran MiXCR on the 5' RACE reads. The sample lists about 220,000 distinct CDR3 sequences, roughly 3.3% occurring once. J gave up 1 base and V 1 base, and 3 bases lay outside the gene matches. The CDR3 loop spans 16 amino acids. This chain uses TRBV12-3 or TRBV12-4 with TRBJ1-5; the match to TRBD1 covers 8 bases. Sequences were derived from CD4+ T cells sorted from PBMCs, sampled 10 days after the yellow fever booster vaccination. This TCR derives from a man between 18 and 35 years old who received the YFV17D yellow fever vaccine. CDR3 coding DNA: TGTGCCAGCAGTTTAGAGGACAGGGTAAGCAATCAGCCCCAGCATTTT. It encodes CASSLEDRVSNQPQHF.